The clone carrying this TCR beta chain was detected only once. Its antigen is unidentified. This sample is drawn from a study of cytomegalovirus exposure and HLA in healthy donors. Study-level findings and limits: Later analysis associated a missense DCLRE1C variant with TCR beta V- and J-gene trimming.

The V and J ends lost 5 bases and 1 base respectively, with 11 bases between them. The CDR3 is made up of 14 amino acids. Germline CDR1 is MNHEY and CDR2 is SVGAGI. Researchers ran the PCR with 60 Vbeta and 13 Jbeta primers. Only in-frame clones appear in the TCRdb table, and some are missing; sequencing was by immunoSEQ multiplex PCR. The sample lists some 190,000 clones, approximately 86% occurring once. The receptor was derived from a woman under 30 in good health and CMV-seronegative. Sequenced sample: PBMCs. The V call is TRBV6-5, the J call TRBJ1-1; D not resolved. CDR3 nucleotide sequence: TGTGCCAGCAGTGCATCGGTTGAGAACACTGAAGCTTTCTTT. Protein sequence: CASSASVENTEAFF.